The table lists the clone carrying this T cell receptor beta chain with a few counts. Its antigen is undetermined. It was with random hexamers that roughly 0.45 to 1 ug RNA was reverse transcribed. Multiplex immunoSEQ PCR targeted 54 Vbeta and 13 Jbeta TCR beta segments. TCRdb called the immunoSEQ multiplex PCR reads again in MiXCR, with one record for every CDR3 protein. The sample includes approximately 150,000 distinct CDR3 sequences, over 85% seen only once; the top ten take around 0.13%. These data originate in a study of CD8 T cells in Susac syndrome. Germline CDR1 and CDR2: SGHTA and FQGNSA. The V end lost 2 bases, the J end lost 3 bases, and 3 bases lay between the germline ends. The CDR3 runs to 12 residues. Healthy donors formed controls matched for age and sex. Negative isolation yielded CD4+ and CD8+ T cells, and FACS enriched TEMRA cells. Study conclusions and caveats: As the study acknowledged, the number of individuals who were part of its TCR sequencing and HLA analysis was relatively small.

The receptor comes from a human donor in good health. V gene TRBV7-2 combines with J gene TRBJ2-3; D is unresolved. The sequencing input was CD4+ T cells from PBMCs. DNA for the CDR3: TGTGCCAGCAGCTTAATGACAGATACGCAGTATTTT. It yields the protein CASSLMTDTQYF.